Sequencing of this T cell receptor beta chain was carried out in a study of blood T cell repertoires in COVID-19. Study in general: COVID-19 samples from acute and convalescent phases originated in the United States, Italy and Spain. PBMCs, B-cell-depleted T cells, or T cells were the source of the cDNA or gDNA that made up the material.

As processed by the authors: Amplification from reference gene primers served as the basis for estimated nucleated cell counts. This table comes from immunoSEQ multiplex PCR, and its TCRdb copy is limited to in-frame clones, with some not included. That table gives V, J and clone size, and the DNA gave D and trimming. The sample consists of just over 250,000 clones, 88% of them appearing once. There are 19 residues in the CDR3. After removal of 4 bases from V and 5 bases from J, the junction contained 16 bases not matched to a gene. Germline V gene lookup returns CDR1 PRHDT and CDR2 FYEKMQ (reference sequence).

Sequencing used peripheral blood. This receptor was taken from a man aged 60 to 75 who had recovered from COVID-19. The chain couples TRBV13 to TRBJ2-7; 14 positions match TRBD2. CDR3 in DNA: TGTGCCAGCAGCTCCGGGACTAGCGGGGGTGTGTACCCGGGTGACGAGCAGTACTTC. It encodes CASSSGTSGGVYPGDEQYF.